The clone carrying this T cell receptor beta chain occurred once. Its antigen is unknown. Per germline, CDR1 SEHNR and CDR2 FQNEAQ (reference sequence). The V end lost 5 bases, the J end lost 6 bases, and 10 bases lay between the germline ends. The CDR3 loop spans 13 amino acids. The sample originates from a study of PD-1 blockade in classical Hodgkin lymphoma. Libraries were prepared by immunoSEQ multiplex PCR; TCRdb keeps only in-frame clonotypes and omits some of them. The sample consists of 13,000 or so clones, about 91% of them appearing once. Findings of the study overall: Baseline TCR diversity was reportedly lower in newly diagnosed patients than healthy donors. Patients who responded completely had about the same baseline diversity as newly diagnosed patients. Undefined causes, possibly disease activity or prior therapy, underlie the repertoire differences.

Every one of the patients relapsed after autologous stem cell transplantation (brentuximab vedotin exposure was variable). This TCR came from a human donor with classical Hodgkin lymphoma. The input for sequencing was peripheral blood mononuclear cells (PBMCs), taken at baseline. V gene TRBV7-9 combines with J gene TRBJ2-2; D is ambiguous. The CDR3 spells CASSLVGPGELFF. Written as DNA, the CDR3 is TGTGCCAGCAGCCTAGTCGGCCCCGGGGAGCTGTTTTTT.